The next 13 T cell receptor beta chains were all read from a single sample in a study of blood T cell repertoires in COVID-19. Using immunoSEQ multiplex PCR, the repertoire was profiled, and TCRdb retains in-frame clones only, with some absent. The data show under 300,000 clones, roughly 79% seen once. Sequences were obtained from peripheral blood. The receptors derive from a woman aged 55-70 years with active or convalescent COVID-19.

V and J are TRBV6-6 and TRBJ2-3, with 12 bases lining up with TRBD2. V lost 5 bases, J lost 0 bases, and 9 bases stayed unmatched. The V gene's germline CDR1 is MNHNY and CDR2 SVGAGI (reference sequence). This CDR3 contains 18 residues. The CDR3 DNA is TGTGCCAGCAGTCCCCTGACTAGCGGGGGCCAGAGCACAGATACGCAGTATTTT. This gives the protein CASSPLTSGGQSTDTQYF.

CDR3: CASSYSSGQNYGYTF. CDR3 DNA sequence: TGTGCCAGCAGTTACTCCTCGGGACAGAACTATGGCTACACCTTC. The chain combines TRBV6-2 or TRBV6-3 with TRBJ1-2; 7 nucleotides line up with TRBD1. Germline assignment: CDR1 MNHEY and CDR2 SVGEGT. J was trimmed by 2 bases and V by 0 bases; bases with no gene match: 3. The CDR3 consists of 15 residues.

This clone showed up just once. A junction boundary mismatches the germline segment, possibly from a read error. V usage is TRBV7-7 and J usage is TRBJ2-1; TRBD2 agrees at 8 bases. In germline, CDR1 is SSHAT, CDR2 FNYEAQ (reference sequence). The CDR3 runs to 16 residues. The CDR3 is CASSLASGGGYNEQFF. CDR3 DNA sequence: TGTGCTAGCAGCTTAGCGAGCGGGGGCGGTTACAATGAGCAGTTCTTC.

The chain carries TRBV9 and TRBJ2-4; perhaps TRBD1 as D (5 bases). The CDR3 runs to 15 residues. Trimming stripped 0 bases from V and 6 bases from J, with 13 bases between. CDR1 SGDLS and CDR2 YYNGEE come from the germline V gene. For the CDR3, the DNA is TGTGCCAGCAGCGTAGGTGTAGGGGTCAGAAACATTCAGTACTTC. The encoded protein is CASSVGVGVRNIQYF. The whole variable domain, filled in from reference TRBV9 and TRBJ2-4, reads DSGVTQTPKHLITATGQRVTLRCSPRSGDLSVYWYQQSLDQGLQFLIQYYNGEERAKGNILERFSAQQFPDLHSELNLSSLELGDSALYFCASSVGVGVRNIQYFGAGTRLSVL.

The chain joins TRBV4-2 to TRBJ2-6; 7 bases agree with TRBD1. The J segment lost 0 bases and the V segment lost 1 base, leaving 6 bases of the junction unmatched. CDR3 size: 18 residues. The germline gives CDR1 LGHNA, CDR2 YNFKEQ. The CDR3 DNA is TGTGCCAGCAGCCAAGTAGGGGGCGGTATCTCTGGGGCCAACGTCCTGACTTTC. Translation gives CASSQVGGGISGANVLTF.

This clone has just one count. CDR3 residues: CASSLEGVGELFF. The CDR3 nucleotides are TGCGCCAGCAGCTTGGAGGGGGTCGGGGAGCTGTTTTTT. The chain has TRBV5-1 and TRBJ2-2; weak D call: TRBD1 (6 bases). The CDR3 runs to 13 residues. CDR1 is SGHRS, CDR2 YFSETQ, per germline. V lost 0 bases and J 7 bases, leaving 7 bases between the germline ends.

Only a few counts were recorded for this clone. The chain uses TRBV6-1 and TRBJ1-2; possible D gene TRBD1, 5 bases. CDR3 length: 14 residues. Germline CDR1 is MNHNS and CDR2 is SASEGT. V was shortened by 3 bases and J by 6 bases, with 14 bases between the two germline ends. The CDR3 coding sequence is TGTGCCAGCAGTGACAGGGAGGGACCCCATGGCTACACCTTC. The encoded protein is CASSDREGPHGYTF.

CDR3 DNA: TGTGCCAGCAGCCCGTCAGACAGGGGAGGGGGCTACACCTTC. Residues: CASSPSDRGGGYTF. This rearrangement joins TRBV7-9 to TRBJ1-2; TRBD1 matches at 8 bases. V shed 5 bases, J shed 8 bases, and the junction held 10 bases outside the gene matches. Germline V gene lookup returns CDR1 SEHNR and CDR2 FQNEAQ (reference sequence). CDR3 size: 14 residues.

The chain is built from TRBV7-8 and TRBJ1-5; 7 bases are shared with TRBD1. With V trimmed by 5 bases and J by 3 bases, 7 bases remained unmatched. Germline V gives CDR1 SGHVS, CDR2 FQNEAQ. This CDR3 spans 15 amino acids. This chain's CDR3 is CASSGWGQSNQPQHF. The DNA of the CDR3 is TGTGCCAGCAGCGGATGGGGACAGTCCAATCAGCCCCAGCATTTT.

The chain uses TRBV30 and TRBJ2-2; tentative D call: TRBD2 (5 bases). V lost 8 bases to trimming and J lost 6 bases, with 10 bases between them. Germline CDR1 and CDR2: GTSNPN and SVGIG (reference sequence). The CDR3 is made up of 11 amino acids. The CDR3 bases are TGTGCCGCCGGCGGGTCCGGGGAGCTGTTTTTT. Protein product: CAAGGSGELFF.

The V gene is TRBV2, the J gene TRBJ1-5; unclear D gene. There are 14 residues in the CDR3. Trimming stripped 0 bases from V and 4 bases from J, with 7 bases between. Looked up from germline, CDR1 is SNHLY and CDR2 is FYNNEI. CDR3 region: CASSEARQNQPQHF. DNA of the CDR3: TGTGCCAGCAGTGAAGCCAGGCAGAATCAGCCCCAGCATTTT.

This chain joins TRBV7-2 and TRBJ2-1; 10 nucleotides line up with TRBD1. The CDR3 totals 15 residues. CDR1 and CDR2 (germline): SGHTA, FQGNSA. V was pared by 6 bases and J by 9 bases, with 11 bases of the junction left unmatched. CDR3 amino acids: CASRPGQGWTGEQFF. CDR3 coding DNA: TGTGCCAGCAGGCCGGGACAGGGGTGGACAGGTGAGCAGTTCTTC.

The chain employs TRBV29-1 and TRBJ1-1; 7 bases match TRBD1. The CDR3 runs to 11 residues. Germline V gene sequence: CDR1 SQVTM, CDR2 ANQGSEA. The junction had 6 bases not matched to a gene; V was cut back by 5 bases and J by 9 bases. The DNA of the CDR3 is TGCAGCGTTTTTCGGGACAGACAAGCTTTCTTT. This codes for CSVFRDRQAFF.